These 15 T cell receptor beta chains share one sample of origin, sequenced in a study of CD8 T cells in ankylosing spondylitis. TCRdb itself ran the 5' RACE reads through MiXCR, one entry per CDR3 protein. The table shows just over 350,000 distinct CDR3 sequences, with 20% to 25% occurring only once. The sample consisted of blood, either unsorted or a sorted T cell fraction (not recorded which). These receptors all come from a male donor with ankylosing spondylitis or in good health (not recorded which).

This clonotype was counted only a few times. The V and J genes are TRBV11-3 and TRBJ2-5; the D gene could be TRBD1 or TRBD2 (5 bases each). The CDR3 covers 15 residues. Germline V gene lookup returns CDR1 SGHNT and CDR2 YENEEA. The V end was cut by 4 bases, the J end by 2 bases, with 14 bases between. The CDR3 DNA follows: TGTGCCAGCAGCTCCTACCGGGACCCGCAAGAGACCCAGTACTTC. Translated: CASSSYRDPQETQYF.

This rearrangement joins TRBV29-1 to TRBJ2-3; possible D gene TRBD1, 6 bases. There are 15 residues in the CDR3. V was pared by 2 bases and J by 2 bases, with 14 bases between. Germline V gene data show CDR1 as SQVTM and CDR2 as ANQGSEA. The DNA of the CDR3 is TGCAGCGTTGAATTCCAGACAGGTATCACAGATACGCAGTATTTT. Translating gives CSVEFQTGITDTQYF.

J is TRBJ2-4 and V is TRBV12-3 or TRBV12-4, with TRBD1 matching over 8 bases. J lost 10 bases, V lost 5 bases, and 10 bases had no gene match. CDR3 length: 14 residues. The CDR3 region has the DNA TGTGCCAGCAGTGGCCGGGGGACAGGTTATATTCAGTACTTC. Translated, it gives CASSGRGTGYIQYF.

The CDR3 DNA reads as TGTGCCAGCAGCGTAGGGAGGACAGGGGTGGACGAGCAGTACTTC. This translates into CASSVGRTGVDEQYF. The V gene is TRBV9, the J gene TRBJ2-7, with TRBD1 matching over 9 bases. Unmatched junction bases numbered 6, after V lost 0 bases and J lost 5 bases. The germline gives CDR1 SGDLS, CDR2 YYNGEE. This CDR3 has 15 residues.

This sequence joins TRBV4-1 and TRBJ2-1, with 10 nucleotides matching TRBD2. The CDR3 runs to 17 residues. J gave up 6 bases and V 0 bases, and 8 bases lay outside the gene matches. From germline, CDR1 is MGHRA and CDR2 YSYEKL. CDR3 nucleotides: TGCGCCAGCAGCCAAGATAGCCTAGCGGGGGATTTCAATGAGCAGTTCTTC. Translated, it gives CASSQDSLAGDFNEQFF.

This clonotype was counted a few times. V is TRBV15 and J is TRBJ2-7; 7 bases map to TRBD1. From germline, CDR1 is LNHNV and CDR2 YYDKDF (reference sequence). The ends lost 2 bases at V and 6 bases at J; junction bases unmatched: 10. The CDR3 loop spans 15 amino acids. The CDR3 reads CATSRTGAPFGEQYF. The CDR3, as DNA: TGTGCCACCAGCAGAACAGGGGCCCCCTTCGGCGAGCAGTACTTC.

The chain carries TRBV30 and TRBJ2-1; 10 positions match TRBD1. Per the germline V gene, CDR1 is GTSNPN and CDR2 is SVGIG (reference sequence). The CDR3 contains 13 residues. J gave up 8 bases and V 3 bases, and 4 bases lay outside the gene matches. The CDR3 DNA is TGTGCCTGGAGGGACAGGGGGAAATATGAGCAGTTCTTC. Translation: CAWRDRGKYEQFF.

This clonotype was seen more than once but under ten times. J is TRBJ2-1 and V is TRBV7-9, with a weak D call TRBD2 (7 bases). CDR1 is SEHNR and CDR2 is FQNEAQ in the germline V gene (reference sequence). There are 15 residues in the CDR3. The ends were cut back, 5 bases at V and 6 bases at J, with 17 bases in the middle. The CDR3 DNA reads TGTGCCAGCAGCACCCCGCGGGGGCGATCCAATGAGCAGTTCTTC. Its protein is CASSTPRGRSNEQFF.

CDR3 amino acids: CASSFPSSGGEDTQYF. CDR3 DNA sequence: TGCGCCAGCAGCTTTCCGAGTTCCGGAGGTGAAGATACGCAGTATTTT. The rearrangement joins TRBV5-1 to TRBJ2-3, with a tentative D call TRBD2 (5 bases). Per germline, CDR1 SGHRS and CDR2 YFSETQ. The CDR3 contains 16 residues. Trimming stripped 2 bases from V and 5 bases from J, with 18 bases between.

This chain connects TRBV12-3 or TRBV12-4 to TRBJ1-5, with no clear D. Between the trimmed V and J ends, which lost 6 bases and 4 bases, there was a span of 1 base. The CDR3 consists of 10 residues. Here the CDR3 DNA reads TGTGCCAGCAGGAATCAGCCCCAGCATTTT. Protein product: CASRNQPQHF.

The V call is TRBV6-4, the J call TRBJ2-1; TRBD1 aligns across 8 bases. V lost 3 bases to trimming and J lost 12 bases; unmatched junction nucleotides: 7. The CDR3 is 13 residues long. The V gene's germline CDR1 is MRHNA and CDR2 SNTAGT. The CDR3 nucleotides are TGTGCCAGCAGTGATACAGGGGGAGGATGGCAGTTCTTC. Encoded protein: CASSDTGGGWQFF.

In its sample, this clonotype was seen a few times. The chain is built from TRBV29-1 and TRBJ1-1; TRBD1 matches 8 bases. CDR1 SQVTM and CDR2 ANQGSEA come from the germline V gene. The junction had 7 bases not matched to a gene; V was cut back by 7 bases and J by 6 bases. The CDR3 runs to 12 residues. The CDR3 spells CSAVETGAEAFF. CDR3 bases: TGCAGCGCCGTCGAGACAGGGGCTGAAGCTTTCTTT.

V and J are TRBV27 and TRBJ1-6; maybe TRBD1 (5 bases). The CDR3 has 13 residues. V gave up 2 bases and J gave up 9 bases, with 8 bases separating them. The germline V gene has CDR1 MNHEY and CDR2 SMNVEV (reference sequence). The CDR3 DNA follows: TGTGCCAGCAGTTTACCCGACAGTTCACCCCTCCACTTT. Translated, it gives CASSLPDSSPLHF.

The rearrangement uses TRBV12-3 or TRBV12-4 and TRBJ2-2, with D possibly matching TRBD2 (7 bases). Trimming removed 0 bases at V and 3 bases at J, with 11 bases between. The CDR3 is 16 amino acids. The CDR3 DNA reads as TGTGCCAGCAGTTTAGCGGGGGGGCCTTACACCGGGGAGCTGTTTTTT. Translation gives CASSLAGGPYTGELFF.

Comments on this clonotype: The junction does not match germline at one end; this may be a read error. V gene TRBV7-8 combines with J gene TRBJ2-5; 8 bases align to TRBD1. This CDR3 contains 17 residues. Germline V gene data show CDR1 as SGHVS and CDR2 as FQNEAQ. The CDR3 loop reads CASSQGGQAFSPETQYF. The DNA of the CDR3 is TGTGCAAGCAGCCAGGGGGGACAGGCGTTCTCCCCAGAGACCCAGTACTTC.